This T cell receptor (beta chain) is from a study of beta chain features in type 1 diabetes. Comment on this clone: Its antigen is unidentified.

Expressed TCRB transcripts were sequenced because the isolated RNA had all been reverse transcribed beforehand. Naive, central memory and regulatory T cell samples produced a mean of approximately 3.6 million reads. The data were produced by immunoSEQ multiplex PCR, yet TCRdb's version contains in-frame clones alone and is incomplete. This table has roughly 260,000 clones, roughly a tenth appearing once. General study points: TCRB CDR3 length was moderately but significantly reduced in all four CD4+ subsets of Type 1 diabetes patients. Sequencing of cDNA might inflate the share of cells that strongly express TCR. Patients' naive, central memory and regulatory TCRB repertoires appeared more alike than those of healthy donors.

The germline V gene has CDR1 MDHEN and CDR2 SYDVKM. The CDR3 is 13 amino acids. V dropped 2 bases and J dropped 6 bases, with 8 bases sitting between them. The V and J genes are TRBV28 and TRBJ2-1; D might be TRBD1 (5 bases). Specimen: naive CD4+ T cells from blood. This TCR came from a man under 40 with type 1 diabetes. The CDR3 spells CASSLGAGNEQFF. The CDR3 bases are TGTGCCAGCAGTTTAGGGGCAGGCAATGAGCAGTTCTTC.